This is a list of T cell receptor beta chains from one sample in a study of cytomegalovirus exposure and HLA in healthy donors. Measured with immunoSEQ multiplex PCR; TCRdb has only the in-frame clones, and not every one. The sample has roughly 220,000 clones, about 77% seen once. The sequenced sample consisted of PBMCs. The receptor set was obtained from a woman in her 30s in good health and CMV-seronegative. The CDR3 runs from the conserved cysteine through the conserved F or W. A D gene is named only where the DNA matches it firmly. Clone size is shown for a subset of rows, as once, few, many or a class of expanded clone.

V	D	J	size	CDR3	DNA
TRBV27	NA	TRBJ2-3	NA	CASGRTQSTDTQYF	TGTGCCAGCGGTCGGACACAAAGCACAGATACGCAGTATTTT
TRBV11-2	TRBD1	TRBJ2-7	NA	CASSLVGQGANEQYF	TGTGCCAGCAGCTTAGTGGGACAGGGGGCCAACGAGCAGTACTTC
TRBV5-8	TRBD2	TRBJ2-1	NA	CASSWSLHSGGGNEQFF	TGTGCCAGCAGCTGGAGTCTCCACAGCGGGGGGGGCAATGAGCAGTTCTTC
TRBV6-5	NA	TRBJ1-2	NA	CASSYQGGQGIF	TGTGCCAGCAGTTACCAGGGTGGGCAGGGGATCTTC
TRBV13	NA	TRBJ1-4	NA	CASSLGGGYTNEKLFF	TGTGCCAGCAGCTTAGGGGGGGGGTATACTAATGAAAAACTGTTTTTT
TRBV7-2	TRBD1	TRBJ1-6	NA	CASSRQGASSYNSPLHF	TGTGCCAGCAGCAGGCAGGGGGCGAGCTCCTATAATTCACCCCTCCACTTT
TRBV7-8	NA	TRBJ2-3	NA	CASSLGDIPLRTDTQYF	TGTGCCAGCAGCTTGGGGGACATCCCTTTAAGGACAGATACGCAGTATTTT
TRBV7-9	NA	TRBJ1-2	NA	CASSPFDRYGYTF	TGTGCCAGCAGCCCTTTCGACAGATATGGCTACACCTTC
TRBV28	TRBD1	TRBJ1-4	NA	CASSGTVKGEKLFF	TGTGCCAGCAGTGGGACAGTCAAGGGTGAAAAACTGTTTTTT
TRBV7-2	TRBD2	TRBJ2-3	NA	CASSPRTSLTDTQYF	TGTGCCAGCAGCCCACGGACTAGCCTCACAGATACGCAGTATTTT
TRBV10-3	TRBD1	TRBJ2-4	NA	CAISEGGDRVIQYF	TGTGCCATCAGTGAGGGGGGGGACAGGGTCATTCAGTACTTC
TRBV19	TRBD2	TRBJ2-1	NA	CASSTSGRYNEQFF	TGTGCCAGTAGTACTAGCGGGAGGTACAATGAGCAGTTCTTC
TRBV5-3	TRBD2	TRBJ2-1	few	CARSLAPTSGTWFF	TGTGCCAGAAGCTTGGCACCCACTAGCGGGACGTGGTTCTTC
TRBV7-9	TRBD1	TRBJ2-7	few	CASSSRGQGIYEQYF	TGTGCCAGCAGCTCTAGGGGACAGGGGATTTACGAGCAGTACTTC
TRBV30	NA	TRBJ1-1	NA	CAWSTSGWAFF	TGTGCCTGGAGTACGTCGGGTTGGGCTTTCTTT
TRBV15	NA	TRBJ2-5	NA	CATSREIAEETQYF	TGTGCCACCAGCAGAGAGATAGCAGAAGAGACCCAGTACTTC
TRBV7-9	NA	TRBJ2-7	few	CASSLAQGPYEQYF	TGTGCCAGCAGCTTAGCCCAGGGGCCATACGAGCAGTACTTC
TRBV19	NA	TRBJ2-7	NA	CASSIRGSSYEQYF	TGTGCCAGTAGTATAAGGGGCAGCTCCTACGAGCAGTACTTC
TRBV4-1	TRBD2	TRBJ2-5	NA	CASSQWEGLAMGETQYF	TGCGCCAGCAGCCAATGGGAGGGACTAGCGATGGGAGAGACCCAGTACTTC
TRBV5-1	TRBD1	TRBJ2-7	NA	CASSLDRSSYEQYF	TGCGCCAGCAGCCTGGACAGGAGCTCCTACGAGCAGTACTTC
TRBV2	TRBD1	TRBJ2-3	NA	CASTAGGWTDTQYF	TGTGCCAGCACCGCAGGGGGCTGGACAGATACGCAGTATTTT
TRBV6-1	NA	TRBJ2-5	NA	CASRTTAAGLPVQYF	TGTGCCAGCAGAACTACTGCGGCAGGACTCCCTGTCCAGTACTTC
TRBV6-6	TRBD1	TRBJ1-6	NA	CASSSETGNSPLHF	TGTGCCAGCAGTTCGGAGACAGGGAATTCACCCCTCCACTTT
TRBV19	NA	TRBJ1-2	NA	CASSNSAGDNGYTF	TGTGCCAGTAGTAATAGTGCAGGGGATAATGGCTACACCTTC
TRBV7-9	TRBD1	TRBJ1-1	NA	CASSARGPDLTEAFF	TGTGCCAGCAGCGCGAGGGGGCCAGATCTCACTGAAGCTTTCTTT
TRBV11-3	NA	TRBJ2-2	NA	CASSLDRPGELFF	TGTGCCAGCAGCTTAGACAGGCCCGGGGAGCTGTTTTTT
TRBV29-1	NA	TRBJ1-2	NA	CSAGPGAEGYTF	TGCAGCGCGGGACCAGGGGCGGAGGGCTACACCTTC
TRBV5-4	NA	TRBJ2-1	NA	CASSLVGSSYNEQFF	TGTGCCAGCAGCTTGGTGGGGAGCTCCTACAATGAGCAGTTCTTC
TRBV12-5	NA	TRBJ1-1	NA	CASGVGDSTNTEAFF	TGTGCTAGTGGGGTGGGGGACTCGACGAACACTGAAGCTTTCTTT
TRBV9	NA	TRBJ1-1	NA	CASSVGRGRTEAFF	TGTGCCAGCAGCGTAGGGCGGGGTAGGACTGAAGCTTTCTTT
TRBV4-2	NA	TRBJ2-7	NA	CASSQVQAPYEQYF	TGTGCCAGCAGCCAAGTGCAGGCCCCCTACGAGCAGTACTTC
TRBV18	NA	TRBJ1-2	NA	CASSPGDYGYTF	TGTGCCAGCTCACCCGGGGACTATGGCTACACCTTC
TRBV10-2	TRBD2	TRBJ2-2	NA	CASRLTSGTTGELFF	TGCGCCAGCAGGTTGACTAGCGGGACAACCGGGGAGCTGTTTTTT
TRBV6-1	TRBD1	TRBJ2-1	NA	CASAIRTGFDEQFF	TGTGCCAGCGCTATAAGGACAGGTTTTGATGAGCAGTTCTTC
TRBV5-1	NA	TRBJ2-3	once	CASSLETRDTQYF	TGCGCCAGCAGCTTGGAAACTAGGGATACGCAGTATTTT
TRBV11-2	NA	TRBJ2-7	NA	CASSLGGSTYEQYF	TGTGCCAGCAGCTTAGGCGGGTCGACCTACGAGCAGTACTTC
TRBV9	NA	TRBJ1-2	NA	CASSRTTTGDYGYTF	TGTGCCAGCAGCCGAACTACGACAGGAGATTATGGCTACACCTTC
TRBV2	NA	TRBJ2-2	NA	CASRAFDAGELFF	TGTGCCAGCAGGGCCTTTGATGCCGGGGAGCTGTTTTTT
TRBV18	TRBD2	TRBJ2-5	NA	CASSPTSGARETQYF	TGTGCCAGCTCACCGACTAGCGGGGCGCGAGAGACCCAGTACTTC
TRBV7-9	NA	TRBJ2-1	NA	CASSPWQEQFF	TGTGCCAGCAGCCCTTGGCAAGAGCAGTTCTTC
TRBV27	NA	TRBJ1-1	NA	CASSSGRNTEAFF	TGTGCCAGCAGTTCGGGGAGAAACACTGAAGCTTTCTTT
TRBV12-5	TRBD1	TRBJ1-1	NA	CASGLVTYRGYREAFF	TGTGCTAGTGGTTTGGTAACATACAGGGGGTACAGGGAAGCTTTCTTT
TRBV11-3	NA	TRBJ2-2	NA	CASSTGWASGELFF	TGTGCCAGCAGCACTGGGTGGGCTTCCGGGGAGCTGTTTTTT
TRBV5-4	TRBD2	TRBJ2-1	NA	CASSWGGEQFF	TGTGCCAGCAGCTGGGGGGGTGAGCAGTTCTTC
TRBV5-5	NA	TRBJ2-7	few	CASSLLGQTYEQYF	TGTGCCAGCAGCCTTCTAGGACAGACCTACGAGCAGTACTTC
TRBV5-6	NA	TRBJ1-4	NA	CASSFLTATNEKLFF	TGTGCCAGCAGCTTCCTGACAGCAACTAATGAAAAACTGTTTTTT
TRBV6-5	NA	TRBJ1-4	NA	CASSFESDSSELFF	TGTGCCAGCAGTTTCGAATCGGACAGTTCGGAACTGTTTTTT
TRBV7-2	TRBD2	TRBJ2-1	NA	CASSLGGTSAGGQFF	TGTGCCAGCAGCTTAGGGGGGACTAGTGCTGGAGGGCAGTTCTTC
TRBV27	NA	TRBJ1-1	NA	CASSFHTGTEAFF	TGTGCCAGCAGTTTTCATACAGGAACTGAAGCTTTCTTT